This TCR beta chain emerged from a study of CD8+ T cells in alopecia areata. RNA was isolated and reverse transcribed to cDNA, the sequencing template. Generated by immunoSEQ multiplex PCR, the TCRdb table keeps only in-frame clones and is missing some. Of 130,000 or so clones detected, around 45% appear once; the ten largest clones hold 10% to 13%. On this clone itself: Its antigen remains unknown. The sample has other DNA sequences that encode this CDR3 too.

V was cut by 2 bases and J by 10 bases, with 7 bases left in between. Germline V gives CDR1 SGDLS, CDR2 YYNGEE. This CDR3 contains 11 residues. Study findings and constraints: Higher clonality than in normal scalp was seen in lesional scalp, especially alopecia totalis/universalis.

The sample comprised NKG2D-low CD8+ T cells sorted from blood. The chain is built from TRBV9 and TRBJ2-1, with a tentative D call TRBD1 (6 bases). The receptor comes from a human donor with alopecia areata. The CDR3 DNA reads as TGTGCCAGCAGCGTCGGGACAGAGCAGTTCTTC. This encodes CASSVGTEQFF.